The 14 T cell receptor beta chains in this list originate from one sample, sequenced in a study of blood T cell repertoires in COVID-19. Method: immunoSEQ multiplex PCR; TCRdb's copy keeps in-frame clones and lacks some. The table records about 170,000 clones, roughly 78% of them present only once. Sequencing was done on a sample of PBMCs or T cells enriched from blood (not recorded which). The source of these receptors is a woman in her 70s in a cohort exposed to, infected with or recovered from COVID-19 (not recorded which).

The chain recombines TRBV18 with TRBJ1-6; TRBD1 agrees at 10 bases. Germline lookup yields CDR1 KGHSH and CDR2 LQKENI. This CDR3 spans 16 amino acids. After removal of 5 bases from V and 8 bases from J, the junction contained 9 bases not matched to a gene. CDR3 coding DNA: TGTGCCAGCTCATCAACCGCCGGGACAGGGGATTCACCCCTCCACTTT. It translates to CASSSTAGTGDSPLHF.

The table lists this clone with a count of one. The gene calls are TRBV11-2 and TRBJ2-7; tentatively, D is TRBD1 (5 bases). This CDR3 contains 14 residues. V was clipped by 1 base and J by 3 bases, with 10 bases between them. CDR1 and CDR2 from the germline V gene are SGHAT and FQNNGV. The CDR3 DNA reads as TGTGCCAGCAGCTTAGTCCGCAGGGTCTACGAGCAGTACTTC. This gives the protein CASSLVRRVYEQYF.

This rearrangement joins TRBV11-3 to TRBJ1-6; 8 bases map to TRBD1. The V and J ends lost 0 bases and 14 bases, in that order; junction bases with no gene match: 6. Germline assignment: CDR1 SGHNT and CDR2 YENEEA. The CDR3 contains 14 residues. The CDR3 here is CASSLDGGQATLHF. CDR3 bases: TGTGCCAGCAGCTTAGATGGGGGACAGGCCACCCTCCACTTT.

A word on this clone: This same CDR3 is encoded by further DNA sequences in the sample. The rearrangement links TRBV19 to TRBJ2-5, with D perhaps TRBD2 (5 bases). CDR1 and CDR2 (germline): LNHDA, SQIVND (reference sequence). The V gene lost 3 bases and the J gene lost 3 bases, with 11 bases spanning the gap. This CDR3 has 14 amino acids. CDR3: CASSISGSEETQYF. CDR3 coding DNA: TGTGCCAGTAGTATTTCGGGGTCAGAAGAGACCCAGTACTTC.

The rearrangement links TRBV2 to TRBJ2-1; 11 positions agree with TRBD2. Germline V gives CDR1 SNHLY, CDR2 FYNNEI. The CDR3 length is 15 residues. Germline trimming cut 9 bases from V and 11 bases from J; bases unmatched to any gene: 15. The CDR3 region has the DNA TGTGCCAGTTCGGTTAGCGGGAGGGCCATCCTTAAGCAGTTCTTC. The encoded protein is CASSVSGRAILKQFF.

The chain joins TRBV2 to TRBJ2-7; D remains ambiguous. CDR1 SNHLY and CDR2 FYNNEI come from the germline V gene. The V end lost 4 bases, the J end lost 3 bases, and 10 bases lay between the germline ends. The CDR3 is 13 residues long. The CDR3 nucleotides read TGTGCCAGCAGTGCACAGAAACTCTACGAGCAGTACTTC. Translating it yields CASSAQKLYEQYF.

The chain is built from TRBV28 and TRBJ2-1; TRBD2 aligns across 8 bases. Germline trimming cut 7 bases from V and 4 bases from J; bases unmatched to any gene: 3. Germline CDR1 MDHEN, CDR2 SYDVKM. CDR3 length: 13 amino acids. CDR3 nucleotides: TGTGCCAGCAACAGCGGGAGATACAATGAGCAGTTCTTC. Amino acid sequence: CASNSGRYNEQFF.

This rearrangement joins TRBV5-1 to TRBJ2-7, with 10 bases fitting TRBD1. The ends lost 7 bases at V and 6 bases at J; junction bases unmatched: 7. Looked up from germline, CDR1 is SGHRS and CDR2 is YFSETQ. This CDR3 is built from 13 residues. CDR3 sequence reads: CASGATGGSEQYF. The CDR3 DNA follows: TGCGCCAGCGGGGCGACAGGGGGCTCCGAGCAGTACTTC.

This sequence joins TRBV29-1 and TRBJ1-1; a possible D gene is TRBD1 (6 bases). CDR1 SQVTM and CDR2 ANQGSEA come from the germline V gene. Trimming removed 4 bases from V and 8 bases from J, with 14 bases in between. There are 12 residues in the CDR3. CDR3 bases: TGCAGCGTTGTCCGAACAGGGAGAGAAGCTTTCTTT. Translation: CSVVRTGREAFF. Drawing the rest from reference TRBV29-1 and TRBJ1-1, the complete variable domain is SAVISQKPSRDICQRGTSLTIQCQVDSQVTMMFWYRQQPGQSLTLIATANQGSEATYESGFVIDKFPISRPNLTFSTLTVSNMSPEDSSIYLCSVVRTGREAFFGQGTRLTVV.

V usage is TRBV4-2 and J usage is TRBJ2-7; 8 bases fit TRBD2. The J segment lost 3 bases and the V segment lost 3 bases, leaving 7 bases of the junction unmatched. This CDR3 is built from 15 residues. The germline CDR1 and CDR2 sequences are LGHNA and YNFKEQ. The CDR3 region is CASSHSNSGDYEQYF. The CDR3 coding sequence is TGTGCCAGCAGCCATTCCAATAGCGGGGACTACGAGCAGTACTTC.

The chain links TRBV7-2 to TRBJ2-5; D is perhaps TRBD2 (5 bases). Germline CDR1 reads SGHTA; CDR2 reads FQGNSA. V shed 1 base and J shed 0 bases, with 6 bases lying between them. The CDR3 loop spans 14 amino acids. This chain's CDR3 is CASSLGGNQETQYF. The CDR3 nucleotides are TGTGCCAGCAGCTTAGGAGGGAACCAAGAGACCCAGTACTTC.

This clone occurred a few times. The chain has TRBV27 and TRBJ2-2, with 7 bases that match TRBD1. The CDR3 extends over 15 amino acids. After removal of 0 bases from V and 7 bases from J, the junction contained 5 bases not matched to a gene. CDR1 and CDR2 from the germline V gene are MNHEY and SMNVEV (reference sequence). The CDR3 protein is CASSLSGGWSGELFF. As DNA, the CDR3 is TGTGCCAGCAGTTTATCAGGGGGCTGGAGCGGGGAGCTGTTTTTT.

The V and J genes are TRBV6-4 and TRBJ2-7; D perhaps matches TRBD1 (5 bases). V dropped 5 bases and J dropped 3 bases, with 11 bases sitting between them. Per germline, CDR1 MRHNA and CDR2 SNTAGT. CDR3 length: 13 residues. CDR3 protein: CASSLTENYEQYF. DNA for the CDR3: TGTGCCAGCAGTCTGACAGAGAACTACGAGCAGTACTTC.

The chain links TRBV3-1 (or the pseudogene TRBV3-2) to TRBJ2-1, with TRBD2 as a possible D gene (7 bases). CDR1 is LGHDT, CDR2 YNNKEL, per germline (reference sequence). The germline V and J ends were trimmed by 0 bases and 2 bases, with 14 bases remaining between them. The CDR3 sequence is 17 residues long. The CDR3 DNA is TGTGCCAGCAGCCAAGATTTTAGGGGGGGCACCTACAATGAGCAGTTCTTC. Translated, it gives CASSQDFRGGTYNEQFF.